The T cell receptor (beta chain) under discussion was sequenced for a study of shared clonotypes between healthy human individuals. Genomic DNA per cell subset filled all wells of several immunoSEQ plates. Here immunoSEQ multiplex PCR was the method, and the copy in TCRdb shows in-frame clones only, minus some. The data show around 500,000 clones, about 80% seen once. The CDR3 contains 14 residues. Germline loops: CDR1 SGHAT, CDR2 FQNNGV. V lost 5 bases to trimming and J lost 0 bases, with 11 bases between them. Each sample came from a Caucasian adult donor living in Nashville, Tennessee. This clone was observed once.

This chain links TRBV11-2 with TRBJ2-7; D is uncertain. The sequencing sample was made of PBMCs. This receptor was identified in a woman between 40 and 50 years old in good health. Some clones in this sample may be carry-over from other donors' samples. The CDR3 DNA sequence: TGTGCCAGCAGCCCGTTAGTAAGCTCCTACGAGCAGTACTTC. Protein: CASSPLVSSYEQYF.